This passage covers 23 T cell receptor beta chains from one sample sequenced in a study of control samples from healthy donors and cancer patients. Sequencing was performed with immunoSEQ multiplex PCR; in TCRdb, only in-frame clones are kept and a portion is missing. The sample has fewer than 95,000 clones, about 88% seen once. The sequenced material came from blood. These receptors were taken from a woman aged 50 to 60 in good health.

This chain joins TRBV15 and TRBJ2-7; possible D gene TRBD2, 6 bases. Trimming removed 5 bases at V and 0 bases at J, with 17 bases between. There are 16 residues in the CDR3. Germline CDR1 is LNHNV and CDR2 is YYDKDF (reference sequence). CDR3 region: CATSGLRDFSSYEQYF. The DNA of the CDR3 is TGTGCCACCAGCGGGCTTCGGGACTTCAGCTCCTACGAGCAGTACTTC.

V is TRBV9 and J is TRBJ1-3; possibly TRBD1 for D (5 bases). Germline lookup yields CDR1 SGDLS and CDR2 YYNGEE. This CDR3 is 13 amino acids long. Between the trimmed V and J ends, which lost 8 bases and 3 bases, there was a span of 12 bases. CDR3 coding DNA: TGTGCCAGTGGCCGGGACTATGGAAACACCATATATTTT. This gives the protein CASGRDYGNTIYF. The whole variable domain, filled in from reference TRBV9 and TRBJ1-3, reads DSGVTQTPKHLITATGQRVTLRCSPRSGDLSVYWYQQSLDQGLQFLIQYYNGEERAKGNILERFSAQQFPDLHSELNLSSLELGDSALYFCASGRDYGNTIYFGEGSWLTVV.

The chain links TRBV7-8 to TRBJ1-6; D gene unclear. The CDR3 is made up of 16 amino acids. Trimming left V 0 bases short and J 7 bases short, with 13 bases between. The germline gives CDR1 SGHVS, CDR2 FQNEAQ. CDR3 sequence reads: CASSLAVVVRNSPLHF. In DNA form, the CDR3 reads TGTGCCAGCAGCTTAGCGGTGGTGGTCCGGAATTCACCCCTCCACTTT.

The chain carries TRBV11-2 and TRBJ2-7; possibly TRBD1 for D (5 bases). Germline V gene data show CDR1 as SGHAT and CDR2 as FQNNGV. This CDR3 spans 12 amino acids. Trimming removed 1 base from V and 5 bases from J, with 6 bases in between. CDR3 amino acids: CASSLGRDEQYF. The CDR3 nucleotides read TGTGCCAGCAGCTTAGGCAGGGACGAGCAGTACTTC.

This chain connects TRBV4-1 to TRBJ1-1; D gene unclear. The CDR3 contains 16 residues. CDR1 and CDR2 (germline): MGHRA, YSYEKL. Trimming shortened V by 0 bases and J by 2 bases, and 13 bases separated the two germline ends. In DNA, the CDR3 is TGCGCCAGCAGCCAAGAAGCTTTGGGCGGAAACACTGAAGCTTTCTTT. Translation: CASSQEALGGNTEAFF.

The V gene is TRBV29-1, the J gene TRBJ2-3; D possibly corresponds to TRBD1 (5 bases). The CDR3 is made up of 15 amino acids. Germline lookup yields CDR1 SQVTM and CDR2 ANQGSEA. Deletions cut 5 bases from V and 1 base from J, with 16 bases between. The CDR3 sequence: CSVRAAGLGTDTQYF. CDR3 bases: TGCAGCGTTCGGGCAGCAGGGCTGGGCACAGATACGCAGTATTTT.

The chain recombines TRBV19 with TRBJ2-2; possible D gene TRBD1, 5 bases. Germline V lookup: CDR1 LNHDA, CDR2 SQIVND (reference sequence). The CDR3 extends over 15 amino acids. Trimming shortened V by 2 bases and J by 2 bases, and 9 bases separated the two germline ends. CDR3 bases: TGTGCCAGTAGTATAAGTGGGGCAAACACCGGGGAGCTGTTTTTT. Protein sequence: CASSISGANTGELFF. The entire variable domain, with the rest obtained from reference TRBV19 and TRBJ2-2, is as follows: DGGITQSPKYLFRKEGQNVTLSCEQNLNHDAMYWYRQDPGQGLRLIYYSQIVNDFQKGDIAEGYSVSREKKESFPLTVTSAQKNPTAFYLCASSISGANTGELFFGEGSRLTVL.

The chain's CDR3 is CASSLDGWDYEQYF. CDR3 in DNA: TGTGCCAGCAGCTTAGATGGATGGGACTACGAGCAGTACTTC. This chain connects TRBV11-3 to TRBJ2-7; D gene ambiguous. Germline V gene sequence: CDR1 SGHNT, CDR2 YENEEA. V lost 0 bases to trimming and J lost 3 bases, with 9 bases between them. There are 14 residues in the CDR3.

This clone is a singleton in its sample. This chain uses TRBV11-2 with TRBJ2-2; D remains unclear. V lost 5 bases to trimming and J lost 0 bases, with 7 bases between them. The V gene's germline CDR1 is SGHAT and CDR2 FQNNGV. The CDR3 runs to 14 residues. CDR3 residues: CASSLWSNTGELFF. DNA for the CDR3: TGTGCCAGCAGCCTATGGTCGAACACCGGGGAGCTGTTTTTT.

The chain uses TRBV11-3 and TRBJ1-3; the D gene is possibly TRBD1 (6 bases). CDR1 and CDR2 from the germline V gene are SGHNT and YENEEA. V dropped 10 bases and J dropped 0 bases, with 13 bases sitting between them. The CDR3 totals 14 residues. CDR3 in amino acids: CAILGTSSGNTIYF. The CDR3 DNA reads TGTGCCATCCTCGGGACAAGCTCTGGAAACACCATATATTTT.

The chain employs TRBV3-1 (or the pseudogene TRBV3-2) and TRBJ2-7, with 10 bases that match TRBD2. The CDR3 runs 16 residues. V lost 0 bases to trimming and J lost 6 bases; unmatched junction nucleotides: 8. Germline CDR1 LGHDT, CDR2 YNNKEL (reference sequence). The CDR3 coding sequence is TGTGCCAGCAGCCAAGACCCGGGACTAGCGACCCGCGAGCAGTACTTC. Its protein product is CASSQDPGLATREQYF.

V and J are TRBV4-3 and TRBJ2-3, with 7 bases that match TRBD2. Trimming at V came to 1 base and at J to 2 bases, leaving 6 bases not matched to a gene. This CDR3 has 16 amino acids. The germline CDR1 and CDR2 sequences are LGHNA and YSLEER. The CDR3: CASSQGTSVNTDTQYF. The CDR3, as DNA: TGCGCCAGCAGCCAAGGTACTAGCGTGAACACAGATACGCAGTATTTT.

This clone was detected only a few times. The V gene is TRBV12-3 or TRBV12-4, the J gene TRBJ2-1, with D maybe TRBD1 (5 bases). The V end was cut by 4 bases, the J end by 10 bases, with 14 bases between. CDR3 length: 13 residues. The CDR3 reads CASSYSTRAEQFF. The CDR3 DNA follows: TGTGCCAGCAGTTACTCTACCAGGGCGGAGCAGTTCTTC.

The genes are TRBV11-3 and TRBJ1-1; TRBD1 matches at 8 bases. CDR1 and CDR2 (germline): SGHNT, YENEEA. The CDR3 covers 15 residues. The trim removed 3 bases at V and 4 bases at J, leaving 7 bases unmatched. The CDR3 sequence is CASSLLQGVSTEAFF. As DNA, the CDR3 is TGTGCCAGCAGCTTGTTACAGGGGGTTTCCACTGAAGCTTTCTTT.

The gene calls are TRBV5-4 and TRBJ2-7, with TRBD2 as a possible D gene (6 bases). Trimming stripped 5 bases from V and 1 base from J, with 10 bases between. This CDR3 region has 13 residues. The germline CDR1 and CDR2 sequences are SGHNT and YYREEE (reference sequence). CDR3 amino acids: CASRREASYEQYF. The CDR3 DNA follows: TGTGCCAGCAGGAGGGAGGCGTCCTACGAGCAGTACTTC.

This chain links TRBV6-4 with TRBJ1-4; 10 bases map to TRBD1. CDR3 length: 13 amino acids. Germline CDR1 MRHNA, CDR2 SNTAGT. Trimming took 8 bases from V and 8 from J; bases not matched to a gene: 5. CDR3 amino acids: CASRQGASEKLFF. CDR3 nucleotides: TGTGCCAGCCGACAGGGGGCATCCGAAAAACTGTTTTTT.

The chain has TRBV18 and TRBJ2-3; 11 bases line up with TRBD2. The junction had 4 bases not matched to a gene; V was cut back by 5 bases and J by 0 bases. Germline CDR1 is KGHSH and CDR2 is LQKENI. The CDR3 length is 16 residues. The DNA of the CDR3 is TGTGCCAGCTCAGGTGCTAGCGGGGGGAGCACAGATACGCAGTATTTT. Translating gives CASSGASGGSTDTQYF.

V gene TRBV5-1 combines with J gene TRBJ2-3; tentative D call: TRBD2 (7 bases). The V end was cut by 0 bases, the J end by 4 bases, with 15 bases between. Germline-derived CDR1 and CDR2 are SGHRS and YFSETQ. This CDR3 is built from 16 residues. CDR3 residues: CASSLEGGGGPDTQYF. DNA of the CDR3: TGCGCCAGCAGCTTGGAAGGAGGGGGGGGTCCAGATACGCAGTATTTT. Full variable domain (remainder filled in from reference TRBV5-1 and TRBJ2-3): KAGVTQTPRYLIKTRGQQVTLSCSPISGHRSVSWYQQTPGQGLQFLFEYFSETQRNKGNFPGRFSGRQFSNSRSEMNVSTLELGDSALYLCASSLEGGGGPDTQYFGPGTRLTVL.

V gene TRBV4-2 combines with J gene TRBJ1-6, with D perhaps matching TRBD1 (5 bases). V was cut by 0 bases and J by 10 bases, with 13 bases left in between. The CDR3 spans 15 residues. CDR1 and CDR2 from the germline V gene are LGHNA and YNFKEQ. The CDR3 loop reads CASSQDRGRVSPLHF. The CDR3 nucleotides read TGTGCCAGCAGCCAAGATAGGGGCAGAGTGTCACCCCTCCACTTT.

The V call is TRBV19, the J call TRBJ1-5; a possible D gene is TRBD1 (6 bases). The CDR3 consists of 20 residues. Trimming stripped 6 bases from V and 0 bases from J, with 27 bases between. CDR1 LNHDA and CDR2 SQIVND come from the germline V gene (reference sequence). Written as DNA, the CDR3 is TGTGCCAGTAGCCCAAGTGGACAGCCGAAAGGGATGGGTAGCAATCAGCCCCAGCATTTT. Residues: CASSPSGQPKGMGSNQPQHF. The whole variable domain, remainder taken from reference TRBV19 and TRBJ1-5, is DGGITQSPKYLFRKEGQNVTLSCEQNLNHDAMYWYRQDPGQGLRLIYYSQIVNDFQKGDIAEGYSVSREKKESFPLTVTSAQKNPTAFYLCASSPSGQPKGMGSNQPQHFGDGTRLSIL.

The V and J genes are TRBV4-2 and TRBJ2-5; D gene unclear. This CDR3 has 13 residues. Germline V gene data show CDR1 as LGHNA and CDR2 as YNFKEQ. Trimming took 3 bases from V and 9 from J, leaving 14 bases between them. DNA for the CDR3: TGTGCCAGCAGCCAGACGGACGGGTTGGCCCAGTACTTC. As protein: CASSQTDGLAQYF.

The chain combines TRBV5-5 with TRBJ2-7; D is ambiguous. The CDR3 length is 12 residues. Germline values: CDR1 SGHKS, CDR2 YYEKEE (reference sequence). With 2 bases removed from V and 4 bases from J, the gap between germline ends came to 7 bases. The CDR3 nucleotides read TGTGCCAGCAGCTTAAATTCTTACGAGCAGTACTTC. Amino acid sequence: CASSLNSYEQYF.

V is TRBV18 and J is TRBJ1-1; the D gene is possibly TRBD1 (6 bases). CDR1 is KGHSH and CDR2 is LQKENI in the germline V gene. This CDR3 spans 16 amino acids. Trimming pared 1 base from V and 3 bases from J, leaving 15 bases between. The CDR3 nucleotides read TGTGCCAGCTCACCACAGGGGGGCCTAGGGGACACTGAAGCTTTCTTT. This encodes CASSPQGGLGDTEAFF.